What follows are 14 T cell receptor beta chains derived from one specimen sequenced in a study of identifying expanded T cells in peripheral blood. Using immunoSEQ multiplex PCR, the repertoire was profiled, and TCRdb retains in-frame clones only, with some absent. The table lists approximately 120,000 clones, roughly 80% of them singletons. The sample was blood. These receptors originate from a person aged 18-70 years in good health.

Turning to this clone: This sample includes further DNA sequences coding for the same CDR3. V usage is TRBV5-6 and J usage is TRBJ1-5, with a weak D call TRBD1 (6 bases). The CDR3 consists of 15 residues. Germline CDR1 reads SGHDT; CDR2 reads YYEEEE. V lost 1 base and J lost 1, with 9 bases in between. The CDR3 loop is CASSLRGASNQPQHF. CDR3 coding DNA: TGTGCCAGCAGCTTGCGGGGGGCCAGCAATCAGCCCCAGCATTTT.

This chain links TRBV5-4 with TRBJ1-1; possible D gene TRBD1, 6 bases. Germline CDR1 SGHNT, CDR2 YYREEE (reference sequence). There are 14 residues in the CDR3. Trimming shortened V by 4 bases and J by 1 base, and 11 bases separated the two germline ends. The CDR3 spells CASSRPTGNTEAFF. In DNA, the CDR3 is TGTGCCAGCAGCCGCCCGACAGGGAACACTGAAGCTTTCTTT.

This clone was detected only a few times. The V gene is TRBV29-1, the J gene TRBJ1-2; D uncertain. The V end lost 4 bases, the J end lost 8 bases, and 17 bases lay between the germline ends. Germline V lookup: CDR1 SQVTM, CDR2 ANQGSEA. This CDR3 has 13 amino acids. CDR3 nucleotide sequence: TGCAGCGTTGGAGACTCGGATTGGGAGGGCTACACCTTC. Residues: CSVGDSDWEGYTF.

The chain combines TRBV28 with TRBJ1-1, with D tentatively TRBD1 (5 bases). Germline-derived CDR1 and CDR2 are MDHEN and SYDVKM. This CDR3 contains 14 residues. Trimming removed 6 bases from V and 3 bases from J, with 14 bases in between. CDR3 sequence: CASSGGGSYTEAFF. In nucleotides, the CDR3 is TGTGCCAGCAGCGGGGGGGGATCATACACTGAAGCTTTCTTT.

The chain couples TRBV5-1 to TRBJ1-2; D possibly corresponds to TRBD1 (6 bases). V lost 1 base and J 0 bases, leaving 16 bases between the germline ends. Germline V gene data show CDR1 as SGHRS and CDR2 as YFSETQ. The CDR3 extends over 17 amino acids. Here the CDR3 DNA reads TGCGCCAGCAGCTTGTGGGGGAACGGACAGACTAACTATGGCTACACCTTC. It specifies CASSLWGNGQTNYGYTF.

This clone was observed a single time. V is TRBV2 and J is TRBJ2-3; 9 positions match TRBD2. V dropped 7 bases and J dropped 2; count of bases not matched to a gene: 7. The germline gives CDR1 SNHLY, CDR2 FYNNEI. The CDR3 is 15 amino acids. In nucleotides, the CDR3 is TGTGCCAGCAATAGCGGGGGAGCCTTCACAGATACGCAGTATTTT. As protein: CASNSGGAFTDTQYF.

The chain links TRBV30 to TRBJ1-2; D ambiguous. The CDR3 is made up of 11 amino acids. Germline loops: CDR1 GTSNPN, CDR2 SVGIG (reference sequence). Trimming shortened V by 3 bases and J by 8 bases, and 10 bases separated the two germline ends. In DNA form, the CDR3 reads TGTGCCTGGAGAGGGTACGGCGGCTACACCTTC. Protein: CAWRGYGGYTF.

The genes are TRBV5-6 and TRBJ2-3; tentative D call: TRBD1 (6 bases). From germline, CDR1 is SGHDT and CDR2 YYEEEE. This CDR3 is 15 amino acids long. V lost 2 bases to trimming and J lost 2 bases, with 12 bases between them. CDR3 DNA: TGTGCCAGCAGCTTCCCGGCAGGGGACACAGATACGCAGTATTTT. Its translation: CASSFPAGDTDTQYF.

This clone was observed a single time. The chain is built from TRBV10-2 and TRBJ1-2; no clear D. Trimming removed 2 bases from V and 3 bases from J, with 16 bases in between. CDR3 length equals 16 residues. CDR1 and CDR2 (germline): WSHSY, SAAADI. The CDR3 protein is CASSEPPTGTDYGYTF. CDR3 bases: TGCGCCAGCAGTGAGCCTCCCACGGGTACTGACTATGGCTACACCTTC.

CDR3 region: CASSDKTDYGYTF. The CDR3 region has the DNA TGCGCCAGCAGTGACAAGACGGACTATGGCTACACCTTC. V and J are TRBV10-2 and TRBJ1-2; D uncertain. This CDR3 contains 13 residues. CDR1 WSHSY and CDR2 SAAADI come from the germline V gene. Trimming took 3 bases from V and 3 from J, leaving 8 bases between them.

V and J are TRBV5-1 and TRBJ2-1, with 9 bases fitting TRBD2. The CDR3 totals 16 residues. The J segment lost 4 bases and the V segment lost 4 bases, leaving 9 bases of the junction unmatched. Per germline, CDR1 SGHRS and CDR2 YFSETQ. CDR3 sequence (DNA): TGCGCCAGCAGCCCAACGACTAGCGGAGAGTACAATGAGCAGTTCTTC. Its translation: CASSPTTSGEYNEQFF.

This clone was seen repeatedly, ten times or more. The V call is TRBV28, the J call TRBJ1-5; a weak D match, TRBD1 (6 bases). This CDR3 region has 12 residues. V lost 6 bases, J lost 9 bases, and 12 bases lay in between. Germline CDR1 is MDHEN and CDR2 is SYDVKM. CDR3 sequence (DNA): TGTGCCAGCAGCTACAGGGTTTCGCCCCAGCATTTT. Its translation: CASSYRVSPQHF.

The V gene is TRBV19, the J gene TRBJ2-5; D unclear. Trimming took off 2 bases at V and 4 bases at J, with 8 bases between the two ends. CDR3 length: 13 residues. Germline V gene sequence: CDR1 LNHDA, CDR2 SQIVND (reference sequence). The CDR3 DNA follows: TGTGCCAGTAGTATACTGTGGGGAGAGACCCAGTACTTC. This encodes CASSILWGETQYF.

The chain is built from TRBV18 and TRBJ2-7; TRBD1 matches at 10 bases. The CDR3 covers 13 residues. With 6 bases clipped from V and 11 bases from J, the junction kept 10 bases outside the gene matches. Germline CDR1 is KGHSH and CDR2 is LQKENI. The CDR3 nucleotides are TGTGCCAGCTCCCCAGATTGGACAGGGGGAAAGTACTTC. Protein sequence: CASSPDWTGGKYF.